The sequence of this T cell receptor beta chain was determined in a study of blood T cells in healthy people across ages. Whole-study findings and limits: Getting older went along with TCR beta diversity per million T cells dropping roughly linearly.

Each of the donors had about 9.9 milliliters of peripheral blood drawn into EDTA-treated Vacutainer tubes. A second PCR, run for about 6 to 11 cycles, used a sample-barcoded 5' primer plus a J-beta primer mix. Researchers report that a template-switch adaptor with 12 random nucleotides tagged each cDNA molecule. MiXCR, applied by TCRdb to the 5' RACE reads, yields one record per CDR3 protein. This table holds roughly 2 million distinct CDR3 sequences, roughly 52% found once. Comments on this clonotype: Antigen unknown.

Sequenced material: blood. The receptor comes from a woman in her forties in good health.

The CDR3 protein is CSASPTTGDFYEQYF. Written as DNA, the CDR3 is TGCAGTGCCTCCCCCACGACAGGGGACTTCTACGAGCAGTACTTC. This chain connects TRBV20-1 to TRBJ2-7, with TRBD1 matching over 8 bases. V lost 6 bases, J lost 3 bases, and 13 bases stayed unmatched. The V gene's germline CDR1 is DFQATT and CDR2 SNEGSKA (reference sequence). The CDR3 is made up of 15 amino acids.